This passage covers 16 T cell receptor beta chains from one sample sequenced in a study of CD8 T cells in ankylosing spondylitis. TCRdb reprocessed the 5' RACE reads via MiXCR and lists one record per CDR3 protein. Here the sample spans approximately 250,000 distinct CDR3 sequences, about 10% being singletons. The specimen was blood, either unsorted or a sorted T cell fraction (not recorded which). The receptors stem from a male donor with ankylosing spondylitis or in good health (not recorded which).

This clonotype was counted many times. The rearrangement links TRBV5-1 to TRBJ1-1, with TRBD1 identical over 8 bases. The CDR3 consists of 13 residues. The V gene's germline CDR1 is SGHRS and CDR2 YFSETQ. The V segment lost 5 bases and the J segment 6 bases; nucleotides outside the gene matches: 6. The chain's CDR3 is CASRTGTGPEAFF. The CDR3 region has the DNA TGCGCCAGCAGGACCGGGACAGGACCTGAAGCTTTCTTT. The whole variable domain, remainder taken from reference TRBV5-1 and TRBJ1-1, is KAGVTQTPRYLIKTRGQQVTLSCSPISGHRSVSWYQQTPGQGLQFLFEYFSETQRNKGNFPGRFSGRQFSNSRSEMNVSTLELGDSALYLCASRTGTGPEAFFGQGTRLTVV.

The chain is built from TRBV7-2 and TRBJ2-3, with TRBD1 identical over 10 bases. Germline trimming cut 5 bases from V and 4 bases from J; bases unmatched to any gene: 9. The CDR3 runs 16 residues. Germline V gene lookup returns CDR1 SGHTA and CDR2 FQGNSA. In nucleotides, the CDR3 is TGTGCCAGCAGCCCGAGAGGGACAGGGGCCGCAGATACGCAGTATTTT. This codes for CASSPRGTGAADTQYF.

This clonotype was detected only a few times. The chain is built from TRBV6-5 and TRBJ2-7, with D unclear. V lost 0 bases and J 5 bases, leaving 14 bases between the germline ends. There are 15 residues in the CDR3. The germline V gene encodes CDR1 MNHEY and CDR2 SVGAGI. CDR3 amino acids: CASSYSHTDSHEQYF. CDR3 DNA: TGTGCCAGCAGTTACTCGCATACAGATTCCCACGAGCAGTACTTC.

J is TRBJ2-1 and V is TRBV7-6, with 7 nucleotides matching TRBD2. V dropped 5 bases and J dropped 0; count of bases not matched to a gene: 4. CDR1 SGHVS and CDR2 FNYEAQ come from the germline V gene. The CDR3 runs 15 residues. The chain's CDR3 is CASSPWGGSYNEQFF. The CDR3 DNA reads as TGTGCCAGCAGCCCGTGGGGGGGCTCCTACAATGAGCAGTTCTTC.

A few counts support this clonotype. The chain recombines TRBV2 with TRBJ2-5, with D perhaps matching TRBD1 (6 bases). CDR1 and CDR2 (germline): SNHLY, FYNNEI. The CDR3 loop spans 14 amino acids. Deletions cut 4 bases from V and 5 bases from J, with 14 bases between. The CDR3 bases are TGTGCCAGCAGTGGCCTAGAGAGGGGGGAGACCCAGTACTTC. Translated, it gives CASSGLERGETQYF.

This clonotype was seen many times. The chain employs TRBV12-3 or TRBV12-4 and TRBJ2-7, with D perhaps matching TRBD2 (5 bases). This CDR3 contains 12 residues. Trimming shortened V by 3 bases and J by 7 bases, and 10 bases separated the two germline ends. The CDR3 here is CASSLGSGEQYF. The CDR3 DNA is TGTGCCAGCAGTTTGGGGTCGGGGGAGCAGTACTTC.

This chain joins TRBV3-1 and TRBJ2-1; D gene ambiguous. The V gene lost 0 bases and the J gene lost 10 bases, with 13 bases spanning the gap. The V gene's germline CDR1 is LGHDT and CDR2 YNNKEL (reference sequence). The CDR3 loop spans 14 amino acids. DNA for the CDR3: TGTGCCAGCAGCCAAGACGTGGACCCTCGGGAGCAGTTCTTC. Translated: CASSQDVDPREQFF.

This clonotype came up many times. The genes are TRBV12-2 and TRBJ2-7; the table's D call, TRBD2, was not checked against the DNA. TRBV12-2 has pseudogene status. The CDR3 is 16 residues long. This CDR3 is CASRLALGLVIYEQYF. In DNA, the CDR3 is TGTGCAAGTCGCTTAGCCCTGGGACTAGTCATCTACGAGCAGTACTTC.

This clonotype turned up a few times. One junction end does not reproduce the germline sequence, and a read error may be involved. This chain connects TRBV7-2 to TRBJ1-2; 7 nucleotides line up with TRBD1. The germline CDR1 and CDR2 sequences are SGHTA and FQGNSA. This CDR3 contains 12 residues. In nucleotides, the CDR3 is TGTGCCAGTAGCTCCGGCCCGGGGACAGACACCTTC. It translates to CASSSGPGTDTF.

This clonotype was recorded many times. The CDR3 reads CSARVATSGPETQYF. CDR3 DNA sequence: TGCAGTGCTAGAGTTGCCACCAGCGGCCCAGAGACCCAGTACTTC. The J gene is TRBJ2-5, the V gene TRBV20-1, with a weak D call TRBD2 (5 bases). This CDR3 is 15 amino acids long. V was trimmed by 1 base and J by 4 bases, leaving 16 bases between them. Germline CDR1 reads DFQATT; CDR2 reads SNEGSKA (reference sequence).

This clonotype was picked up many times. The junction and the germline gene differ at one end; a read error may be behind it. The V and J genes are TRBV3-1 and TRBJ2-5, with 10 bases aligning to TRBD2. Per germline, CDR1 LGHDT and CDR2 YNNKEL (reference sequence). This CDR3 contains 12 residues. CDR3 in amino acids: CASSQEGRTSGF. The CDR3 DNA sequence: TGTGCCAGCAGCCAAGAGGGGAGGACTAGCGGATTC.

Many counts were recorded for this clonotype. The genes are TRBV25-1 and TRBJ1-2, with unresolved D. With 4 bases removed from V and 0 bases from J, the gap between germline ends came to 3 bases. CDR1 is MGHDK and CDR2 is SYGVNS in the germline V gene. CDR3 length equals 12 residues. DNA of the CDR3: TGTGCCAGCAGTGTATCTAACTATGGCTACACCTTC. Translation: CASSVSNYGYTF.

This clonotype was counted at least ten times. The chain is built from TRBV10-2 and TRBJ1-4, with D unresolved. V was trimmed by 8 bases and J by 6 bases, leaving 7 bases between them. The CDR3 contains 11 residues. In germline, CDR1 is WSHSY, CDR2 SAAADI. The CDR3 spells CASLVDEKLFF. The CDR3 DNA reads TGCGCCAGCCTGGTTGATGAAAAACTGTTTTTT.

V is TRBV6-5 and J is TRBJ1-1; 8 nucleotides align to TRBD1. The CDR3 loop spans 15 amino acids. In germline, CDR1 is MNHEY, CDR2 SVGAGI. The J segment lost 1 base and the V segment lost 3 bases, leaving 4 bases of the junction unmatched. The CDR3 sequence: CASSYRTGRNTEAFF. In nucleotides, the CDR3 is TGTGCCAGCAGTTATCGGACAGGGCGGAACACTGAAGCTTTCTTT.

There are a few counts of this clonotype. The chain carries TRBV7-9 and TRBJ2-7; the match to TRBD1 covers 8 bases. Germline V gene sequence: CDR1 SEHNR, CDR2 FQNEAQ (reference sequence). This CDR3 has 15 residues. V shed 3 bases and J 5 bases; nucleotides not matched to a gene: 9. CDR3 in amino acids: CASSLTGTGANEQYF. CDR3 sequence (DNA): TGTGCCAGCAGCTTGACCGGGACAGGTGCGAACGAGCAGTACTTC.

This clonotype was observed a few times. Written as DNA, the CDR3 is TGCGCCAGCAGCCCCTCCCGGGGAGATACTGAAGCTTTCTTT. Translating it yields CASSPSRGDTEAFF. This chain links TRBV5-1 with TRBJ1-1; the D is unclear. Trimming left V 4 bases short and J 5 bases short, with 15 bases between. The CDR3 loop spans 14 amino acids. Per the germline V gene, CDR1 is SGHRS and CDR2 is YFSETQ.